These 19 T cell receptor beta chains came from one sample sequenced in a study of T cells in Graves' hyperthyroidism and ophthalmopathy. Amplification yielded TCR beta CDR3 regions, with RNA transcripts as the source. HTBI primers were employed in a first-round RT-PCR of the TCR CDR3. TCRdb itself ran the multiplex PCR reads through MiXCR, one entry per CDR3 protein. The sample has hundreds of thousands of distinct CDR3 sequences, 14% to 15% seen once. Sequenced: blood. All receptors derive from a woman in her 30s with Graves' hyperthyroidism.

The gene calls are TRBV28 and TRBJ2-3; 8 nucleotides agree with TRBD2. Germline trimming cut 1 base from V and 5 bases from J; bases unmatched to any gene: 5. From germline, CDR1 is MDHEN and CDR2 SYDVKM. CDR3 length: 15 amino acids. CDR3 sequence reads: CASSLSAGVIDTQYF. The CDR3 region has the DNA TGTGCCAGCAGTTTATCAGCGGGAGTCATAGATACGCAGTATTTT.

This clonotype was observed many times. The chain joins TRBV20-1 to TRBJ2-7; 7 nucleotides align to TRBD1. The CDR3 runs 14 residues. Looked up from germline, CDR1 is DFQATT and CDR2 is SNEGSKA (reference sequence). Losses at the gene ends were 6 bases for V and 0 bases for J; bases not matched to a gene: 8. CDR3 sequence (DNA): TGCAGTGCGACGACAGGGCCTAGCTCCTACGAGCAGTACTTC. Translation gives CSATTGPSSYEQYF.

The CDR3 sequence: CASSRAGALFDEQYF. CDR3 DNA: TGTGCCAGCAGTCGAGCGGGAGCCCTTTTTGACGAGCAGTACTTC. The rearrangement links TRBV27 to TRBJ2-7; 8 bases match TRBD2. V shed 5 bases, J shed 5 bases, and the junction held 11 bases outside the gene matches. The CDR3 length is 15 residues. Germline V lookup: CDR1 MNHEY, CDR2 SMNVEV (reference sequence).

This clonotype was seen only a few times. The V and J genes are TRBV27 and TRBJ2-7, with TRBD2 matching over 9 bases. The CDR3 spans 15 residues. V lost 5 bases, J lost 6 bases, and 11 bases stayed unmatched. The germline CDR1 and CDR2 sequences are MNHEY and SMNVEV (reference sequence). CDR3 in DNA: TGTGCCAGCAGTGGAGTAGCGGGAGTGGCAGGCGAGCAGTACTTC. Protein sequence: CASSGVAGVAGEQYF.

There are a few counts of this clonotype. The V and J genes are TRBV6-1 and TRBJ1-2; TRBD1 is a possible D gene (5 bases). Trimming left V 6 bases short and J 5 bases short, with 16 bases between. The CDR3 extends over 14 amino acids. The V gene's germline CDR1 is MNHNS and CDR2 SASEGT. CDR3 coding DNA: TGTGCCAGCAGCTCTCCGGGGGTCGGGTATGGCTACACCTTC. Protein product: CASSSPGVGYGYTF.

This clonotype came up a few times. The V and J genes are TRBV19 and TRBJ2-3, with 8 positions matching TRBD1. V gave up 6 bases and J gave up 0 bases; unmatched junction bases: 5. The V gene's germline CDR1 is LNHDA and CDR2 SQIVND (reference sequence). This CDR3 comprises 15 residues. CDR3 residues: CASRGGQGSTDTQYF. CDR3 DNA sequence: TGTGCCAGTAGGGGAGGACAGGGAAGCACAGATACGCAGTATTTT.

This clonotype was observed many times. The chain recombines TRBV11-2 with TRBJ2-7; perhaps TRBD1 as D (6 bases). The CDR3 totals 15 residues. From germline, CDR1 is SGHAT and CDR2 FQNNGV. Trimming removed 0 bases from V and 3 bases from J, with 12 bases in between. CDR3 amino acids: CASSLEPRGFYEQYF. The CDR3 DNA reads TGTGCCAGCAGCTTAGAACCCAGGGGCTTCTACGAGCAGTACTTC.

This clonotype was recorded many times. This chain links TRBV12-3 or TRBV12-4 with TRBJ1-1; D is undetermined. The CDR3 extends over 12 amino acids. V was shortened by 2 bases and J by 3 bases, with 4 bases between the two germline ends. CDR3 protein: CASSLSYTEAFF. The CDR3 region has the DNA TGTGCCAGCAGTTTATCCTACACTGAAGCTTTCTTT.

This clonotype has a handful of counts. The chain combines TRBV6-1 with TRBJ1-2; tentatively, D is TRBD1 (5 bases). The V gene lost 5 bases and the J gene lost 2 bases, with 18 bases spanning the gap. Germline lookup yields CDR1 MNHNS and CDR2 SASEGT. This CDR3 has 16 residues. This CDR3 reads CASSYSRQSKNYGYTF. The CDR3 DNA reads TGTGCCAGCAGTTATTCCAGACAGAGTAAAAACTATGGCTACACCTTC.

The CDR3: CSASGPIGTGHEQYF. The CDR3 DNA reads TGCAGCGCCAGTGGGCCCATCGGGACGGGACACGAGCAGTACTTC. This rearrangement joins TRBV29-1 to TRBJ2-7; tentatively, D is TRBD1 or TRBD2 (5 bases each). Germline loops: CDR1 SQVTM, CDR2 ANQGSEA. The V and J ends lost 7 bases and 5 bases respectively, with 24 bases between them. The CDR3 extends over 15 amino acids.

Turning to this clonotype: A read error is possible here, since a much larger clone lies one base away. The chain recombines TRBV6-2 or TRBV6-3 with TRBJ2-5; TRBD2 matches 8 bases. With 8 bases clipped from V and 5 bases from J, the junction kept 16 bases outside the gene matches. CDR1 is MNHEY and CDR2 is SVGEGT in the germline V gene. This CDR3 has 16 residues. The CDR3 loop is CASGPGLATIGETQYF. The CDR3 DNA reads TGTGCCAGCGGCCCCGGACTAGCCACCATAGGGGAGACCCAGTACTTC.

This clonotype was picked up many times. The CDR3 coding sequence is TGTGCCAGCAGCTTAGACTCCGGACTAGCGGGAGGGCAAGCAGATACGCAGTATTTT. Translating it yields CASSLDSGLAGGQADTQYF. The chain is built from TRBV11-2 and TRBJ2-3; 15 bases map to TRBD2. Germline assignment: CDR1 SGHAT and CDR2 FQNNGV. CDR3 size: 19 residues. The trim removed 0 bases at V and 4 bases at J, leaving 8 bases unmatched.

This clonotype was seen ten or more times. J is TRBJ2-2 and V is TRBV2, with D perhaps TRBD1 (7 bases). The CDR3 has 16 residues. Deletions cut 2 bases from V and 4 bases from J, with 14 bases between. Germline CDR1 and CDR2: SNHLY and FYNNEI. The CDR3 protein is CASSEQGGLSTGELFF. CDR3 sequence (DNA): TGTGCCAGCAGTGAACAGGGGGGTTTGAGCACCGGGGAGCTGTTTTTT. Full variable domain (rest looked up from reference TRBV2 and TRBJ2-2): EPEVTQTPSHQVTQMGQEVILRCVPISNHLYFYWYRQILGQKVEFLVSFYNNEISEKSEIFDDQFSVERPDGSNFTLKIRSTKLEDSAMYFCASSEQGGLSTGELFFGEGSRLTVL.

In its sample, this clonotype was seen many times. Germline is not matched at one junction end, which may reflect a read error. V usage is TRBV7-7 and J usage is TRBJ2-3, with TRBD2 identical over 13 bases. Germline V gene sequence: CDR1 SSHAT, CDR2 FNYEAQ (reference sequence). This CDR3 has 15 residues. The DNA of the CDR3 is TGTGCTAGCAGCGCAGGACTAGCGGGAGCAGATACGCAGTATTTT. It encodes CASSAGLAGADTQYF.

This clonotype was observed many times. This sequence joins TRBV28 and TRBJ2-7, with unresolved D. V shed 2 bases and J shed 7 bases, with 9 bases lying between them. Germline V gene sequence: CDR1 MDHEN, CDR2 SYDVKM. The CDR3 is made up of 12 amino acids. This chain's CDR3 is CASSLTHWEQYF. Here the CDR3 DNA reads TGTGCCAGCAGTTTAACCCACTGGGAGCAGTACTTC.

This clonotype was seen only a few times. The V call is TRBV10-1, the J call TRBJ2-5, with D perhaps matching TRBD1 or TRBD2 (5 bases each). In germline, CDR1 is WNHNN, CDR2 SYGVQD (reference sequence). This CDR3 is 12 amino acids long. V was trimmed by 1 base and J by 7 bases, leaving 7 bases between them. This chain's CDR3 is CASSEFGGTQYF. CDR3 bases: TGCGCCAGCAGTGAGTTTGGGGGGACCCAGTACTTC.

There are a few counts of this clonotype. The chain recombines TRBV7-8 with TRBJ2-5; the D gene is possibly TRBD1 (7 bases). Germline V CDR1 and CDR2: SGHVS, FQNEAQ. The V end lost 2 bases, the J end lost 5 bases, and 15 bases lay between the germline ends. This CDR3 contains 15 residues. The CDR3 sequence is CASSLLGRGVETQYF. DNA of the CDR3: TGTGCCAGCAGCTTATTAGGCAGGGGGGTCGAGACCCAGTACTTC.

This clonotype is categorized as medium-sized (0.01 to 0.1%). The chain joins TRBV28 to TRBJ2-7, with D perhaps matching TRBD2 (7 bases). In germline, CDR1 is MDHEN, CDR2 SYDVKM. Trimming took off 5 bases at V and 6 bases at J, with 20 bases between the two ends. The CDR3 has 15 amino acids. The CDR3 nucleotides read TGTGCCAGCAGTCTGGGGGCGGGAGAGGTTCGCGAGCAGTACTTC. This encodes CASSLGAGEVREQYF.

The V call is TRBV11-2, the J call TRBJ2-1; TRBD2 might be the D (5 bases). Germline CDR1 SGHAT, CDR2 FQNNGV. V dropped 4 bases and J dropped 10 bases, with 11 bases sitting between them. The CDR3 has 12 residues. For the CDR3, the DNA is TGTGCCAGCAGCTCCTTAGCGCACGAGCAGTTCTTC. Translating it yields CASSSLAHEQFF.